The 25 T cell receptor beta chains below come from one sample, sequenced in a study of naive and memory T cell subsets. Study findings and constraints: Especially in CD8 cells, naive repertoires contained a few larger clonotypes, possibly CD45RA-re-expressing memory cells.

For these TCRs, the target antigens are not known. An equimolar mix of two oligonucleotides served as the beta constant-region primer for TRBC1 and TRBC2. Ligated cDNA was amplified by four rounds of PCR with nested alpha and beta constant-region primers and SP2. TCRdb called the UMI-ligation and nested PCR reads again in MiXCR, with one record for every CDR3 protein. This repertoire shows 120,000 to 150,000 distinct CDR3 sequences, under 25% found once; its top ten account for 0.6% to 0.7%. Sequencing used naive CD8+ T cells from blood. These receptors originate from a human donor in good health.

This clonotype has only a few counts. V and J are TRBV6-2 or TRBV6-3 and TRBJ2-5; 9 bases match TRBD1. Germline V gives CDR1 MNHEY, CDR2 SVGEGT. Unmatched junction bases numbered 4, after V lost 1 base and J lost 4 bases. The CDR3 contains 15 residues. The CDR3 reads CASSYWSTGGETQYF. CDR3 DNA sequence: TGTGCCAGCAGTTACTGGTCGACAGGGGGAGAGACCCAGTACTTC.

The chain couples TRBV14 to TRBJ1-2, with D hard to call. This CDR3 is 14 amino acids long. The ends were cut back, 1 base at V and 8 bases at J, with 14 bases in the middle. Germline V gene sequence: CDR1 SGHDN, CDR2 FVKESK. The CDR3 DNA follows: TGTGCCAGCAGCCAAGCGATCTCCGGGGAAGGCTACACCTTC. Its protein is CASSQAISGEGYTF.

Only a few counts were recorded for this clonotype. The chain links TRBV29-1 to TRBJ1-2; 10 nucleotides align to TRBD1. After removal of 7 bases from V and 3 bases from J, the junction contained 8 bases not matched to a gene. The germline V gene has CDR1 SQVTM and CDR2 ANQGSEA. The CDR3 extends over 14 amino acids. CDR3 in amino acids: CSAPTGTGDYGYTF. DNA for the CDR3: TGCAGCGCTCCCACCGGGACAGGGGACTATGGCTACACCTTC.

This clonotype was seen more than once but under ten times. The chain couples TRBV7-2 to TRBJ1-6; D unresolved. The CDR3 runs 16 residues. The V gene lost 1 base and the J gene lost 7 bases, with 14 bases spanning the gap. CDR1 is SGHTA, CDR2 FQGNSA, per germline. CDR3 region: CASSLGTTELNSPLHF. The DNA of the CDR3 is TGTGCCAGCAGCTTAGGTACGACGGAGCTGAATTCACCCCTCCACTTT.

This chain connects TRBV27 to TRBJ2-5; 14 nucleotides match TRBD2. The CDR3 runs to 18 residues. Trimming removed 7 bases from V and 2 bases from J; junction bases left unmatched: 12. CDR1 and CDR2 from the germline V gene are MNHEY and SMNVEV (reference sequence). The CDR3 is CASTPTSGRALTQETQYF. The CDR3 DNA reads TGTGCCAGCACCCCGACTAGCGGGAGGGCCCTGACTCAAGAGACCCAGTACTTC.

The chain is built from TRBV7-9 and TRBJ2-1; unclear D gene. V lost 7 bases and J 4 bases, leaving 17 bases between the germline ends. The CDR3 consists of 15 residues. Per the germline V gene, CDR1 is SEHNR and CDR2 is FQNEAQ (reference sequence). The CDR3 bases are TGTGCCAGCATCCCCGTGACTGAGAAATACAATGAGCAGTTCTTC. Amino acid sequence: CASIPVTEKYNEQFF. The full variable domain, in which reference TRBV7-9 and TRBJ2-1 provide the parts outside the CDR3, is DTGVSQNPRHKITKRGQNVTFRCDPISEHNRLYWYRQTLGQGPEFLTYFQNEAQLEKSRLLSDRFSAERPKGSFSTLEIQRTEQGDSAMYLCASIPVTEKYNEQFFGPGTRLTVL.

This clonotype was seen more than once but under ten times. This chain links TRBV7-2 with TRBJ2-1; D perhaps matches TRBD2 (5 bases). Trimming took off 10 bases at V and 8 bases at J, with 15 bases between the two ends. There are 12 residues in the CDR3. CDR1 is SGHTA and CDR2 is FQGNSA in the germline V gene. The chain's CDR3 is CAILSDSHEQFF. CDR3 DNA sequence: TGTGCCATCCTATCGGACTCTCATGAGCAGTTCTTC.

The chain links TRBV29-1 to TRBJ2-2; D gene unclear. V was pared by 6 bases and J by 3 bases, with 11 bases between. The length of the CDR3 is 13 residues. Germline CDR1 SQVTM, CDR2 ANQGSEA. The CDR3 region is CSVAVEDTGELFF. CDR3 in DNA: TGCAGCGTCGCGGTAGAAGACACCGGGGAGCTGTTTTTT.

The CDR3 is CATSEAGFGQPQHF. CDR3 DNA sequence: TGTGCCACCAGTGAAGCAGGGTTTGGTCAGCCCCAGCATTTT. The rearrangement uses TRBV24-1 and TRBJ1-5; D is perhaps TRBD1 (5 bases). CDR1 KGHDR and CDR2 SFDVKD come from the germline V gene. The V end was cut by 4 bases, the J end by 6 bases, with 12 bases between. The CDR3 length is 14 residues.

With respect to this clonotype: Relative to the germline gene, one junction end is altered; a read error may explain this. CDR3 bases: TGTGCTAGCAGCCCCTTACCTAGCGGGAGGGCCAATGAGCAGTTCTTC. It encodes CASSPLPSGRANEQFF. The chain uses TRBV7-7 and TRBJ2-1; 12 nucleotides align to TRBD2. The germline V gene has CDR1 SSHAT and CDR2 FNYEAQ (reference sequence). The CDR3 spans 16 residues.

The chain is built from TRBV11-2 and TRBJ1-1; no clear D. Trimming removed 1 base from V and 2 bases from J, with 11 bases in between. The CDR3 covers 15 residues. Germline V lookup: CDR1 SGHAT, CDR2 FQNNGV. CDR3 sequence: CASSLGPSLNTEAFF. CDR3 nucleotides: TGTGCCAGCAGCTTAGGGCCAAGCCTTAACACTGAAGCTTTCTTT.

This clonotype was observed a few times. The CDR3 region is CSAEGAGEYSNQPQHF. Written as DNA, the CDR3 is TGCAGTGCTGAGGGGGCAGGCGAATATAGCAATCAGCCCCAGCATTTT. The chain couples TRBV20-1 to TRBJ1-5; 7 bases align to TRBD1. Germline loops: CDR1 DFQATT, CDR2 SNEGSKA (reference sequence). Unmatched junction bases numbered 10, after V lost 5 bases and J lost 0 bases. The CDR3 consists of 16 residues.

This clonotype was detected a few times. The chain is built from TRBV12-3 or TRBV12-4 and TRBJ2-7; D not certain. The CDR3 runs 13 residues. With 5 bases removed from V and 3 bases from J, the gap between germline ends came to 11 bases. CDR3 nucleotide sequence: TGTGCCAGCAGTCCTGACGGCCGCTACGAGCAGTACTTC. Protein product: CASSPDGRYEQYF.

The chain carries TRBV7-9 and TRBJ2-7; D is undetermined. The V end was cut by 7 bases, the J end by 0 bases, with 16 bases between. This CDR3 region has 15 residues. Germline lookup yields CDR1 SEHNR and CDR2 FQNEAQ (reference sequence). CDR3 amino acids: CASNPSFVSSYEQYF. As DNA, the CDR3 is TGTGCCAGCAATCCTTCGTTCGTGTCCTCCTACGAGCAGTACTTC. Drawing the rest from reference TRBV7-9 and TRBJ2-7, the complete variable domain is DTGVSQNPRHKITKRGQNVTFRCDPISEHNRLYWYRQTLGQGPEFLTYFQNEAQLEKSRLLSDRFSAERPKGSFSTLEIQRTEQGDSAMYLCASNPSFVSSYEQYFGPGTRLTVT.

This clonotype showed up just a few times. The chain has TRBV27 and TRBJ2-1; no definite D call. The CDR3 contains 12 residues. The V end lost 5 bases, the J end lost 8 bases, and 10 bases lay between the germline ends. The germline gives CDR1 MNHEY, CDR2 SMNVEV (reference sequence). DNA for the CDR3: TGTGCCAGCAGTCCCGCCAGCCATGAGCAGTTCTTC. Translation gives CASSPASHEQFF.

The CDR3 nucleotides read TGCAGTGCAAACCCTAGGACTCTCCCGATTTATACGCAGTATTTT. This encodes CSANPRTLPIYTQYF. V gene TRBV20-1 combines with J gene TRBJ2-3, with D perhaps TRBD2 (5 bases). The V gene lost 6 bases and the J gene lost 7 bases, with 23 bases spanning the gap. The CDR3 runs 15 residues. Germline-derived CDR1 and CDR2 are DFQATT and SNEGSKA (reference sequence).

CDR3 coding DNA: TGTGCCAGCAGCTTAGCGACTGGACAGGGTGATCAGCCCCAGCATTTT. Its protein is CASSLATGQGDQPQHF. The chain has TRBV7-2 and TRBJ1-5, with 8 bases lining up with TRBD1. V was clipped by 0 bases and J by 5 bases; unmatched bases: 6. Germline V gene data show CDR1 as SGHTA and CDR2 as FQGNSA. The CDR3 sequence is 16 residues long.

The V gene is TRBV7-9, the J gene TRBJ2-5; TRBD1 agrees at 9 bases. This CDR3 comprises 18 residues. CDR1 and CDR2 from the germline V gene are SEHNR and FQNEAQ (reference sequence). V lost 1 base and J lost 5; bases outside the gene matches: 14. The CDR3 protein is CASSLGDRGLKGAETQYF. The CDR3 coding sequence is TGTGCCAGCAGCTTAGGAGACAGGGGGTTGAAGGGAGCGGAGACCCAGTACTTC.

This clonotype was detected a few times. J is TRBJ2-1 and V is TRBV29-1; 9 positions agree with TRBD2. Unmatched junction bases numbered 8, after V lost 6 bases and J lost 2 bases. Germline V lookup: CDR1 SQVTM, CDR2 ANQGSEA. There are 15 residues in the CDR3. CDR3 in amino acids: CSVTELAGAYNEQFF. CDR3 in DNA: TGCAGCGTAACGGAATTAGCGGGAGCCTACAATGAGCAGTTCTTC.

The chain is built from TRBV12-3 or TRBV12-4 and TRBJ2-5; 8 nucleotides match TRBD1. CDR3 size: 13 residues. With 7 bases clipped from V and 6 bases from J, the junction kept 7 bases outside the gene matches. The CDR3 nucleotides are TGTGCCAGCACCCAGACAGGGGAACAGACCCAGTACTTC. It yields the protein CASTQTGEQTQYF.

This clonotype appeared many times. The chain links TRBV13 to TRBJ1-2; D might be TRBD1 (6 bases). The germline gives CDR1 PRHDT, CDR2 FYEKMQ (reference sequence). CDR3 length: 14 amino acids. Trimming removed 5 bases from V and 4 bases from J, with 14 bases in between. CDR3 nucleotides: TGTGCCAGCAGCCCAGGGAGGGGGGCCTATGGCTACACCTTC. It codes for CASSPGRGAYGYTF.

The DNA of the CDR3 is TGTGCCAGCAGCACGGACAACTACGAGCAGTACTTC. Residues: CASSTDNYEQYF. The chain links TRBV5-6 to TRBJ2-7; possible D gene TRBD1, 5 bases. The CDR3 has 12 amino acids. Germline V gene data show CDR1 as SGHDT and CDR2 as YYEEEE. The germline V and J ends were trimmed by 4 bases and 3 bases, with 8 bases remaining between them.

The V and J genes are TRBV28 and TRBJ2-1, with TRBD1 identical over 7 bases. CDR3 size: 13 residues. V lost 6 bases, J lost 6 bases, and 5 bases stayed unmatched. Germline CDR1 and CDR2: MDHEN and SYDVKM. Here the CDR3 DNA reads TGTGCCAGCAGCAGTAAGGGGGCCAATGAGCAGTTCTTC. This codes for CASSSKGANEQFF.

V usage is TRBV2 and J usage is TRBJ2-3; D unclear. The CDR3 has 14 residues. Trimming removed 8 bases from V and 2 bases from J, with 14 bases in between. The germline gives CDR1 SNHLY, CDR2 FYNNEI. CDR3 coding DNA: TGTGCCAGCCCCGGTCACCCTAACACAGATACGCAGTATTTT. Translating gives CASPGHPNTDTQYF.

The CDR3 here is CASTPTGVNTEAFF. As DNA, the CDR3 is TGTGCCAGCACACCTACGGGGGTTAACACTGAAGCTTTCTTT. The chain has TRBV14 and TRBJ1-1, with a tentative D call TRBD1 (5 bases). The V gene's germline CDR1 is SGHDN and CDR2 FVKESK. V dropped 7 bases and J dropped 2 bases, with 14 bases sitting between them. The CDR3 runs to 14 residues.